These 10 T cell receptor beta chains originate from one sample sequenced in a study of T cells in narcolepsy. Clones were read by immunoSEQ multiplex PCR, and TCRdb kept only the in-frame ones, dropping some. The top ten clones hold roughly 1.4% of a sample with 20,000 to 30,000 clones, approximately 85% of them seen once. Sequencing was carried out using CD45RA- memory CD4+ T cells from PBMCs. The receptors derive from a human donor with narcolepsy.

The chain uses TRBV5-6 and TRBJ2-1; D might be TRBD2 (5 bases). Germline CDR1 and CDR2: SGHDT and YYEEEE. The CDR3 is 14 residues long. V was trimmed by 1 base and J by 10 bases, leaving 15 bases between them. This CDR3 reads CASSLPTELGEQFF. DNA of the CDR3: TGTGCCAGCAGCTTGCCGACCGAACTAGGGGAGCAGTTCTTC.

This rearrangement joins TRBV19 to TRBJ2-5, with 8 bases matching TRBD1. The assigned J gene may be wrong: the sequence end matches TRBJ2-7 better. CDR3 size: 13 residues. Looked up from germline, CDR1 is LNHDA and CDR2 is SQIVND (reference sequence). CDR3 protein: CASSEGQDYEQYF. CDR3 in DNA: TGTGCCAGTAGTGAGGGACAGGACTACGAGCAGTACTTC.

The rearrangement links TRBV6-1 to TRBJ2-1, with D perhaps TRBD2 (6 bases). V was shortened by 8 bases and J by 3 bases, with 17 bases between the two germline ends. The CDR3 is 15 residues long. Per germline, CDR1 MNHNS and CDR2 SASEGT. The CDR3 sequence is CASRRSGGIYNEQFF. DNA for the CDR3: TGTGCCAGCCGTCGGAGCGGCGGGATCTACAATGAGCAGTTCTTC.

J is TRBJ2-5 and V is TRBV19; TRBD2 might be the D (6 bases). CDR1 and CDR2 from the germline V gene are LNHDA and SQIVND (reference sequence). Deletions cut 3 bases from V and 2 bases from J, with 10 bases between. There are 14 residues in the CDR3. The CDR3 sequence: CASSMEGGQETQYF. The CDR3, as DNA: TGTGCCAGTAGTATGGAGGGAGGACAAGAGACCCAGTACTTC.

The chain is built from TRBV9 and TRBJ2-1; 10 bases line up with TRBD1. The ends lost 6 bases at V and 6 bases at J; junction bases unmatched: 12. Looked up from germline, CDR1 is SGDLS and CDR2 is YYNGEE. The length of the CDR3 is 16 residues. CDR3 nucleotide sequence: TGTGCCAGCACCCCCAGGGACAGGGGAGTTAGCAATGAGCAGTTCTTC. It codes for CASTPRDRGVSNEQFF.

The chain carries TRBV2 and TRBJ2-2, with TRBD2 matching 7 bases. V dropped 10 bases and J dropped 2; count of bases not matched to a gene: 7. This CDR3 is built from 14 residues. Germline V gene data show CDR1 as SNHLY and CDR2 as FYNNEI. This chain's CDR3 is CATSGGQNTGELFF. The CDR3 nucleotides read TGTGCCACCTCGGGAGGCCAAAACACCGGGGAGCTGTTTTTT.

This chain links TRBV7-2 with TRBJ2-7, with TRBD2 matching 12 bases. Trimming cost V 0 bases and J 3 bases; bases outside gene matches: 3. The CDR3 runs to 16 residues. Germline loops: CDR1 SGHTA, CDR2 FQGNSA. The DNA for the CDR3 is TGTGCCAGCAGCTTAGCGCCGACTAGCGGGAGCTACGAGCAGTACTTC. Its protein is CASSLAPTSGSYEQYF.

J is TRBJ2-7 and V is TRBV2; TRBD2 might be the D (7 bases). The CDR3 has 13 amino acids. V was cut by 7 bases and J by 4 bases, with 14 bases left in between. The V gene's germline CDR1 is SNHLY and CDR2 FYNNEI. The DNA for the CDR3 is TGTGCCAGCACGGGGGGCTTCCGATACGAGCAGTACTTC. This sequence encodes CASTGGFRYEQYF.

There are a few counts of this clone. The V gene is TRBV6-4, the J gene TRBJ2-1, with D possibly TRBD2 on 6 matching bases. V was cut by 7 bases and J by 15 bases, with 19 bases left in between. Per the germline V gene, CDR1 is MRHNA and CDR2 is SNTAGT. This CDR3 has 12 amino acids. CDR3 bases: TGTGCCAGCAATGGGGGGTCCGGGATGTTGTTCTTC. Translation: CASNGGSGMLFF.

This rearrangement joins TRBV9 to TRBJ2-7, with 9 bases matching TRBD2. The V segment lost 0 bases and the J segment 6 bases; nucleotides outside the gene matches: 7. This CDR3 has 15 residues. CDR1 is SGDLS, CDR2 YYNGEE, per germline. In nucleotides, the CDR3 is TGTGCCAGCAGCGTAGGGGCGGGAGGGCCGGCCGAGCAGTACTTC. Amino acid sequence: CASSVGAGGPAEQYF.